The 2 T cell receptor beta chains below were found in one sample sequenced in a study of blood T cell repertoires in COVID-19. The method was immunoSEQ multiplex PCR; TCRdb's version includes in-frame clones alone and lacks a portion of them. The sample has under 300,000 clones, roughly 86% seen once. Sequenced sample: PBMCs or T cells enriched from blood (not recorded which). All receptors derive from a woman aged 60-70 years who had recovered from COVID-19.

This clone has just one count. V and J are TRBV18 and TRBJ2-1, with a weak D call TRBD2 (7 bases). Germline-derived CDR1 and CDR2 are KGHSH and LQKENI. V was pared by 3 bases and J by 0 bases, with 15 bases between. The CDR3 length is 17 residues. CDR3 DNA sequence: TGTGCCAGCTCACCCCAATCGGGGGGCTTCTCCTACAATGAGCAGTTCTTC. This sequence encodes CASSPQSGGFSYNEQFF.

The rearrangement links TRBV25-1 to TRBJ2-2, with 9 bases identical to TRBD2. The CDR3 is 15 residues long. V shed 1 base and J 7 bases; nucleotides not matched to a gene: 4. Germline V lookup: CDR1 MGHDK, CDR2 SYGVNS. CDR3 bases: TGTGCCAGCAGTGAATGGGAGACTAGCGGCGGGGAGCTGTTTTTT. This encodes CASSEWETSGGELFF.